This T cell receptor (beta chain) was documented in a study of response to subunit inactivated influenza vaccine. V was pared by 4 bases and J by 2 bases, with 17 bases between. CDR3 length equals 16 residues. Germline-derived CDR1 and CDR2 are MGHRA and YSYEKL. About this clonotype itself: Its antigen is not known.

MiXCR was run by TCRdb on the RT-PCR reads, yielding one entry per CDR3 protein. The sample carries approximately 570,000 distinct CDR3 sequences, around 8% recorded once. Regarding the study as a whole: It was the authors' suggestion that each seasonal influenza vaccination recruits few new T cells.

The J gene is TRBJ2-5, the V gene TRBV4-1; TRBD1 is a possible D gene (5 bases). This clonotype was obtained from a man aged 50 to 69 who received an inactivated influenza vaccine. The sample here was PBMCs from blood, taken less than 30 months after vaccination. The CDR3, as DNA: TGCGCCAGCAGCCGCCTCCCCGGCAGGGCACAAGAGACCCAGTACTTC. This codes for CASSRLPGRAQETQYF.